This is a list of T cell receptor beta chains from one sample in a study of T cells in Graves' hyperthyroidism and ophthalmopathy. TCRdb processed the multiplex PCR reads anew with MiXCR; each CDR3 protein has one entry. The sample has 550,000 to 800,000 distinct CDR3 sequences, roughly 15% seen once; the top ten hold under 9.5%. The sequenced sample consisted of blood. The receptor source for this set is a young man with Graves' hyperthyroidism. The CDR3 runs from the conserved cysteine through the conserved F or W. The D gene is left open where the match is weak. A row's size may be missing; if present it is once, few, many or a size class.

TGTGCCAGTAGTGACCCCCAGGGAGCGAGCGGGACTAGCACAGATACGCAGTATTTT	CASSDPQGASGTSTDTQYF	TRBD2	TRBV19	TRBJ2-3	NA	19
TGCAGTGCTAGAGGTTCGGCTAGCGGGAGGGCCCTCTCCTACAATGAGCAGTTCTTC	CSARGSASGRALSYNEQFF	TRBD2	TRBV20-1	TRBJ2-1	many	19
TGTGCCAGCAGTTCCGGGACAGGGTGGATACGGAACTATGGCTACACCTTC	CASSSGTGWIRNYGYTF	TRBD1	TRBV6-1	TRBJ1-2	NA	17
TGTGCCAGCAGCTTATCGGCGGGAGTTTACATTCAGTACTTC	CASSLSAGVYIQYF	TRBD2	TRBV7-2	TRBJ2-4	NA	14
TGTGCCAGCAGCTTAGCCCTGGGGACTTCGGCAGAAAATCAGCCCCAGCATTTT	CASSLALGTSAENQPQHF	NA	TRBV7-9	TRBJ1-5	many	18
TGTGCCATCAGCGACTCACAGGGGGCGGGTACTGAAGCTTTCTTT	CAISDSQGAGTEAFF	TRBD1	TRBV10-3	TRBJ1-1	few	15
TGTGCCAGCAGTTGGGGGGAGGAACCAGATACGCAGTATTTT	CASSWGEEPDTQYF	NA	TRBV27	TRBJ2-3	NA	14
TGTGCCAGCAGCTTAAGCGGGTTCACAGATACGCAGTATTTT	CASSLSGFTDTQYF	NA	TRBV5-8	TRBJ2-3	NA	14
TGTGCCAGCAGCGCGCCACAGGGGGCTAACTATGGCTACACCTTC	CASSAPQGANYGYTF	TRBD1	TRBV9	TRBJ1-2	NA	15
TGTGCCATCAGTGACCGGAACGGAAACCCCGGGGAGCTGTTTTTT	CAISDRNGNPGELFF	NA	TRBV10-3	TRBJ2-2	many	15
TGTGCCAGCAGTTATGGAGAAAACACCGGGGAGCTGTTTTTT	CASSYGENTGELFF	NA	TRBV6-5	TRBJ2-2	NA	14
TGTGCCAGCAGCTTCAGGCACGGGGTCCAAGAGACCCAGTACTTC	CASSFRHGVQETQYF	NA	TRBV11-2	TRBJ2-5	few	15
TGTGCTAGTGGTGACAGCCCCGAGCAGTACTTC	CASGDSPEQYF	NA	TRBV12-5	TRBJ2-7	many	11
TGTGCCAGCAGTTATGGGACAGCCGATAATGAAAAACTGTTTTTT	CASSYGTADNEKLFF	TRBD1	TRBV6-1	TRBJ1-4	NA	15
TGTGCCAGCGGGACAGGGTTGGGGGATACGCAGTATTTT	CASGTGLGDTQYF	TRBD1	TRBV28	TRBJ2-3	NA	13
TGTGCCAGCTCACCCCCGGGACTAGATGATGAGCAGTTCTTC	CASSPPGLDDEQFF	TRBD2	TRBV18	TRBJ2-1	many	14
TGTGCCAGCAGTCATTTTAGCGGGAGAGTCTACAATGAGCAGTTCTTC	CASSHFSGRVYNEQFF	TRBD2	TRBV27	TRBJ2-1	NA	16
TGTGCCAGCAGCTCGTTACACGGACAGGGGACTAGCGGGAGGGCCTTCTCTCTAGGCGAGCAGTTCTTC	CASSSLHGQGTSGRAFSLGEQFF	TRBD2	TRBV7-9	TRBJ2-1	NA	23
TGTGCCAGCAGCCCACCGACGGTTAGCTCCTACAATGAGCAGTTCTTC	CASSPPTVSSYNEQFF	NA	TRBV9	TRBJ2-1	many	16
TGTGCCAGCAGCTTGGGGTCATCTGGGGCCAACGTCCTGACTTTC	CASSLGSSGANVLTF	NA	TRBV12-3/TRBV12-4	TRBJ2-6	many	15
TGCGCCAGCAACCTAGCGGGAGCTCAAAGGGATACGCAGTATTTT	CASNLAGAQRDTQYF	TRBD2	TRBV5-1	TRBJ2-3	NA	15
TGTGCCAGCAGTCCCGCCCGCTCTGGGGCCAACGTCCTGACTTTC	CASSPARSGANVLTF	NA	TRBV28	TRBJ2-6	NA	15
TGCGCCAGCAGTGAAGCGGGGAGCCAAGAGACCCAGTACTTC	CASSEAGSQETQYF	TRBD2	TRBV10-1	TRBJ2-5	many	14
TGCAGTGCTAGAGATACCGGAAGGAGCTCCTACGAGCAGTACTTC	CSARDTGRSSYEQYF	NA	TRBV20-1	TRBJ2-7	NA	15
TGTGCCAGCAGCTTTCGTCCACCGGGGTCCCTAGCGGGAGTGGCGGGGGAGCTGTTTTTT	CASSFRPPGSLAGVAGELFF	TRBD2	TRBV7-6	TRBJ2-2	many	20
TGTGCCAGTAGTATGTCAGGGGCGGCCAAAAACATTCAGTACTTC	CASSMSGAAKNIQYF	NA	TRBV19	TRBJ2-4	few	15
TGTGCCACCAGTGATTCGGGGGGCCTTCATCAGCCCCAGCATTTT	CATSDSGGLHQPQHF	NA	TRBV24-1	TRBJ1-5	few	15
TGTGCCACCACCCCCGGGGGCCGCAATCAGCCCCAGCATTTT	CATTPGGRNQPQHF	NA	TRBV7-8	TRBJ1-5	NA	14
TGTGCCAGCACTGGGCTCAGGGGAGGTGAGCAGTACTTC	CASTGLRGGEQYF	NA	TRBV2	TRBJ2-7	many	13
TGCAGTGCTACCACAGGACTATTTAATAAGGAAAAACTGTTTTTT	CSATTGLFNKEKLFF	NA	TRBV20-1	TRBJ1-4	NA	15
TGCAGTGCTAGAGAGCCCCCTCTGACAGGGTTCAGAGATACGCAGTATTTT	CSAREPPLTGFRDTQYF	TRBD1	TRBV20-1	TRBJ2-3	few	17
TGTGCCAGCAGCTTAGTAGGGCTACGAGAAAAACTGTTTTTT	CASSLVGLREKLFF	NA	TRBV7-8	TRBJ1-4	few	14
TGCAGTGCCAAAGGGACTAGCGGGAGGGCATGGGAGCAGTACTTC	CSAKGTSGRAWEQYF	TRBD2	TRBV20-1	TRBJ2-7	many	15
TGTGCCAGCGGGGACAAGACCTACGAGCAGTACTTC	CASGDKTYEQYF	NA	TRBV6-2/TRBV6-3	TRBJ2-7	many	12
TGTGCCAGCTCACCACCGTCGACAGGGTCTGGAAACACCATATATTTT	CASSPPSTGSGNTIYF	TRBD1	TRBV18	TRBJ1-3	many	16
TGTGCCAGCAGTCTCGGGTCTTGGCGGGAGTTACACAGGAGGGAGCAGTACTTC	CASSLGSWRELHRREQYF	TRBD2	TRBV28	TRBJ2-7	many	18
TGTGCCAGCAGCTCACCGCCGGGACTAGAAACCAATGAGCAGTTCTTC	CASSSPPGLETNEQFF	TRBD2	TRBV7-2	TRBJ2-1	few	16
TGTGCCTGGACGGTAGCGGGTTTCTACGAGCAGTACTTC	CAWTVAGFYEQYF	TRBD2	TRBV30	TRBJ2-7	many	13
TGTGCCAGCAGGGATGGGACAGTGGAATACCTGGATGGCTACACCTTC	CASRDGTVEYLDGYTF	TRBD1	TRBV6-1	TRBJ1-2	few	16
TGTGCCATCAGTGCAGGGGCGCGCAATCAGCCCCAGCATTTT	CAISAGARNQPQHF	NA	TRBV10-3	TRBJ1-5	NA	14
TGTGCCAGCAGCCATCAGCCGGAAGAGACCCAGTACTTC	CASSHQPEETQYF	NA	TRBV7-9	TRBJ2-5	many	13
TGTGCCTGGAGTTTACCTTCCGGGGGAAACATTCAGTACTTC	CAWSLPSGGNIQYF	NA	TRBV30	TRBJ2-4	NA	14
TGCAGCGTTGAAGCGCGGGAGGGAAGGTACGAGCAGTACTTC	CSVEAREGRYEQYF	TRBD2	TRBV29-1	TRBJ2-7	NA	14
TGTGCCAGCACCTCCCCCGGAGGGGGTCACAATGAGCAGTTCTTC	CASTSPGGGHNEQFF	NA	TRBV28	TRBJ2-1	many	15
TGTACCAGCAGCTTCCGGGCTGGGGGGCTCTTATTACCCAGACAAGAGACCCAGTACTTC	CTSSFRAGGLLLPRQETQYF	NA	TRBV7-2	TRBJ2-5	many	20
TGTGCCAGCAGGACGGAATGGGGTGAGCATACGCAGTATTTT	CASRTEWGEHTQYF	NA	TRBV12-3/TRBV12-4	TRBJ2-3	NA	14
TGTGCCAGCAGTGAATATCTCGGGGACCGACGCGCAGATACGCAGTATTTT	CASSEYLGDRRADTQYF	NA	TRBV25-1	TRBJ2-3	many	17
TGTGCCAGCTCACTCGACTTGGGGAGGTCTCAGTTCTTC	CASSLDLGRSQFF	NA	TRBV18	TRBJ2-1	many	13
TGTGCCAGCAGCTTGGGGACAGTCGCAACTAATGAAAAACTGTTTTTT	CASSLGTVATNEKLFF	TRBD1	TRBV7-9	TRBJ1-4	many	16
TGTGCCAGCAGCTTACGAGGGATGCAGAACACTGAAGCTTTCTTT	CASSLRGMQNTEAFF	NA	TRBV11-2	TRBJ1-1	many	15
TGTGCCAGCAGTCGGACTAGCGGGTGGAACCATGAGCAGTTCTTC	CASSRTSGWNHEQFF	TRBD2	TRBV6-4	TRBJ2-1	NA	15
TGTGCCAGCAGCTTAGATGGGCGACCATATGGCTACACCTTC	CASSLDGRPYGYTF	NA	TRBV7-9	TRBJ1-2	NA	14
TGTGCCAGCAGTCTGGAGGACCCTATCAACTACGAGCAGTACTTC	CASSLEDPINYEQYF	NA	TRBV28	TRBJ2-7	many	15
TGTGCCAGCAGTTACTCAGGATCCGAGCAGTACTTC	CASSYSGSEQYF	NA	TRBV28	TRBJ2-7	many	12